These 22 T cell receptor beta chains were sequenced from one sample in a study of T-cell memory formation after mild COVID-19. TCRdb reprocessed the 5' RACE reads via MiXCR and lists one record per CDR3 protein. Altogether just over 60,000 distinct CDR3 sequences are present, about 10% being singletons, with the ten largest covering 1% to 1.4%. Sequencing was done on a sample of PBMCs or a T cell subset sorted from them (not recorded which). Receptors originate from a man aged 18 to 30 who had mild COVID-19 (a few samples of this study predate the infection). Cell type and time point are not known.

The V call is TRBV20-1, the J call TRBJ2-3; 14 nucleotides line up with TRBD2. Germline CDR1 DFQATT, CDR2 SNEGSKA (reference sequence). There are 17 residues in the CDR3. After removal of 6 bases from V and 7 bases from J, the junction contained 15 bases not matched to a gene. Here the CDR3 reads CSATGLAGGPLGNTQYF. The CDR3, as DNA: TGCAGTGCCACAGGACTAGCGGGGGGCCCCCTTGGGAATACGCAGTATTTT.

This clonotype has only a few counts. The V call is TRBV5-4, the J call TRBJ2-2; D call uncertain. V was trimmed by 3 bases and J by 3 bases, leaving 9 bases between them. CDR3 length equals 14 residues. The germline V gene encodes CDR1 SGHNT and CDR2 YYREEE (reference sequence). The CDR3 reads CASSSFDDTGELFF. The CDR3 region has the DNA TGTGCCAGCAGCTCCTTTGACGACACCGGGGAGCTGTTTTTT.

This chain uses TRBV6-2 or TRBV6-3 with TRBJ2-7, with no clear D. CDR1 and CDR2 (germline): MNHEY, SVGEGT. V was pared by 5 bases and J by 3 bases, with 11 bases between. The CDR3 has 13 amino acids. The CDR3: CASSEVNLYEQYF. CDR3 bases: TGTGCCAGCAGTGAAGTCAACCTCTACGAGCAGTACTTC.

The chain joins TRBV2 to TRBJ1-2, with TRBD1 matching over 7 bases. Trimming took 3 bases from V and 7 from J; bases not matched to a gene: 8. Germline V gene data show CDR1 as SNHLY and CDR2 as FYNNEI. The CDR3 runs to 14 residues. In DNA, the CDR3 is TGTGCCAGCAGTGAGGCGAGACAGGGATCTGGCTACACCTTC. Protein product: CASSEARQGSGYTF.

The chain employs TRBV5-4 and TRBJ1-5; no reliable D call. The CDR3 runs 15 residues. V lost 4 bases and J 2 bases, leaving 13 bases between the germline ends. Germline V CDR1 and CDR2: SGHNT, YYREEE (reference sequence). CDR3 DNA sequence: TGTGCCAGCAGCCTCTGGGGAGGTGGCAATCAGCCCCAGCATTTT. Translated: CASSLWGGGNQPQHF. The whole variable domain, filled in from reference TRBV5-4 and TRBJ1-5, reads ETGVTQSPTHLIKTRGQQVTLRCSSQSGHNTVSWYQQALGQGPQFIFQYYREEENGRGNFPPRFSGLQFPNYSSELNVNALELDDSALYLCASSLWGGGNQPQHFGDGTRLSIL.

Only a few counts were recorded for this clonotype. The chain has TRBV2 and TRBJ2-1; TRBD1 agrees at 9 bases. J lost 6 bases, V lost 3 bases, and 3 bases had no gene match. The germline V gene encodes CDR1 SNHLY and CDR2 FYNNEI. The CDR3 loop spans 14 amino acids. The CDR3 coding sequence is TGTGCCAGCAGTGAGGGACAGGGCTTCAATGAGCAGTTCTTC. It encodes CASSEGQGFNEQFF.

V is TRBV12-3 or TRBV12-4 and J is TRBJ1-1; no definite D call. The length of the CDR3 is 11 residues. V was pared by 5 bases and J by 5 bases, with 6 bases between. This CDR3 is CASSMGTEAFF. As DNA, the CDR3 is TGTGCCAGCAGTATGGGGACTGAAGCTTTCTTT.

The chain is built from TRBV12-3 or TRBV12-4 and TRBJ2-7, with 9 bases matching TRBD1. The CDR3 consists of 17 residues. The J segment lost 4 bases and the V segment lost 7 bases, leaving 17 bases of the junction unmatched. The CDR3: CASISSVTGGVGYEQYV. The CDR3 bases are TGTGCCAGCATCTCATCCGTGACAGGGGGAGTAGGTTACGAGCAGTACGTC.

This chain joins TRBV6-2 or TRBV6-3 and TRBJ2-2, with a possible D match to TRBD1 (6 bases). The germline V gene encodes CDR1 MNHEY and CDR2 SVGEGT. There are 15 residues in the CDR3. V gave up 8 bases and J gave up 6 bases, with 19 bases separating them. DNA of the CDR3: TGTGCCAGCGCCGGCAGGGGCCCCCCAGCCGGGGAGCTGTTTTTT. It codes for CASAGRGPPAGELFF.

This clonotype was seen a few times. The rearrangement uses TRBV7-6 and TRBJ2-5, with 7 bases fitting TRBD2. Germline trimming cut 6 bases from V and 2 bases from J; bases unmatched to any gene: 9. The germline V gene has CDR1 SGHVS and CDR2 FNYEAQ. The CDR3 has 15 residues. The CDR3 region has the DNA TGTGCCAGCAGTCTTTTTTCTAGCGGACAAGAGACCCAGTACTTC. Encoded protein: CASSLFSSGQETQYF.

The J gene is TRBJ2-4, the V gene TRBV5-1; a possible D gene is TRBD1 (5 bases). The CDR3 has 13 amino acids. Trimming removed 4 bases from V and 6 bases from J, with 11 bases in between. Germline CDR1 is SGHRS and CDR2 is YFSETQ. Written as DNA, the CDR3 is TGCGCCAGCAGCGAAGGGGTAGGAAACATTCAGTACTTC. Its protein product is CASSEGVGNIQYF.

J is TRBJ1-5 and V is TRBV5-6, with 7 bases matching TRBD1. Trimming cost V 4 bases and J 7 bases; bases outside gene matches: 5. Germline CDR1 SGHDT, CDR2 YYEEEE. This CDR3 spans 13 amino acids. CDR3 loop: CASSRQGGQPQHF. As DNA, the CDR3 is TGTGCCAGCAGCCGACAGGGAGGACAGCCCCAGCATTTT. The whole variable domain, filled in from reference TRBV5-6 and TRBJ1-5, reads DAGVTQSPTHLIKTRGQQVTLRCSPKSGHDTVSWYQQALGQGPQFIFQYYEEEERQRGNFPDRFSGHQFPNYSSELNVNALLLGDSALYLCASSRQGGQPQHFGDGTRLSIL.

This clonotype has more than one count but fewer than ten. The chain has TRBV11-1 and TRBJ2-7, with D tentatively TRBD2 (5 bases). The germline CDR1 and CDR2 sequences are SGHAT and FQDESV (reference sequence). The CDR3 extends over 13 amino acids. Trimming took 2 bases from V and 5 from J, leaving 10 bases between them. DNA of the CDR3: TGTGCCAGCAGCTTACTAGCTGGGAACGAGCAGTACTTC. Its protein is CASSLLAGNEQYF.

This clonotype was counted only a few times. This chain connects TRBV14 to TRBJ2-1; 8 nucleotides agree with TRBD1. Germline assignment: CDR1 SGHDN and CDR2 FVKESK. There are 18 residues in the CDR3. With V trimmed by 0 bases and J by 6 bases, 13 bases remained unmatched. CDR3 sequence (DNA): TGTGCCAGCAGCCAAGATTATAAAAGAGGGACAGGTCCCAATGAGCAGTTCTTC. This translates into CASSQDYKRGTGPNEQFF.

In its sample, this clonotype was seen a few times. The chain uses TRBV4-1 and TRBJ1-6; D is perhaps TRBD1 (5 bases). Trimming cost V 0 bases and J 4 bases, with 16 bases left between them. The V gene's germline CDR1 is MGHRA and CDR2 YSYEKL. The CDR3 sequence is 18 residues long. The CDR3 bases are TGCGCCAGCAGCCAAGATTGGGGAGGACAACTGTATAATTCACCCCTCCACTTT. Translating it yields CASSQDWGGQLYNSPLHF.

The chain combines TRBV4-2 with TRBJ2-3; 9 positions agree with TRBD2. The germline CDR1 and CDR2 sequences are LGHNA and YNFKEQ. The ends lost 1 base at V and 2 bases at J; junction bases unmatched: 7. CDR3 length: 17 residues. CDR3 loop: CASSQAPASGDTDTQYF. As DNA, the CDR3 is TGTGCCAGCAGCCAAGCACCGGCTAGCGGGGACACAGATACGCAGTATTTT.

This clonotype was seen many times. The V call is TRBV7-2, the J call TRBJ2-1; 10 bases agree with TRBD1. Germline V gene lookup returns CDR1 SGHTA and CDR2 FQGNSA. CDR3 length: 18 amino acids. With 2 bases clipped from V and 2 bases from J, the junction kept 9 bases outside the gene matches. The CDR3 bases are TGTGCCAGCAGCTTACGGCAAGGACAGGGGGGGCCCTACAATGAGCAGTTCTTC. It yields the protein CASSLRQGQGGPYNEQFF.

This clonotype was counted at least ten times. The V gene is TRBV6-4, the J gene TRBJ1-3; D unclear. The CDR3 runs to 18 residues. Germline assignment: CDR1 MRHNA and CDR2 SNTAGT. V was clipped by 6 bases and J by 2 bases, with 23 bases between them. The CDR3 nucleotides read TGTGCCAGCAGGGCCCCCCCACACCGGGCAAGAGCTGGAAACACCATATATTTT. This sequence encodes CASRAPPHRARAGNTIYF.

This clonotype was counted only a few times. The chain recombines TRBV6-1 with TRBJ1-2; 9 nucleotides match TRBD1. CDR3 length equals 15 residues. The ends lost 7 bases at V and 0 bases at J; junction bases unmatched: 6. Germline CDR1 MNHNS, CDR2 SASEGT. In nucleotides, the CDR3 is TGTGCCAGCACCGGGACAGGGTTCACTAACTATGGCTACACCTTC. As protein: CASTGTGFTNYGYTF.

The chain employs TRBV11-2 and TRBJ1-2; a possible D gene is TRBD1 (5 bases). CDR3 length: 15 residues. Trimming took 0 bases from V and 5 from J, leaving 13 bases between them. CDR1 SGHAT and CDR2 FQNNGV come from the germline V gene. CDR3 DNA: TGTGCCAGCAGCTTAGAGCAGGGCCGGGGTTATGGCTACACCTTC. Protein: CASSLEQGRGYGYTF.

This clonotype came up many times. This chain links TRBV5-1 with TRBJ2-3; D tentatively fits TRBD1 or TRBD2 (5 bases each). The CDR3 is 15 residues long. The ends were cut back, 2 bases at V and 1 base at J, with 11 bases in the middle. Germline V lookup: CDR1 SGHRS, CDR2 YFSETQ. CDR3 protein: CASSFGQGGTDTQYF. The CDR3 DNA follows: TGCGCCAGCAGCTTCGGGCAGGGAGGCACAGATACGCAGTATTTT. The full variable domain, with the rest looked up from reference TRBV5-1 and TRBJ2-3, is KAGVTQTPRYLIKTRGQQVTLSCSPISGHRSVSWYQQTPGQGLQFLFEYFSETQRNKGNFPGRFSGRQFSNSRSEMNVSTLELGDSALYLCASSFGQGGTDTQYFGPGTRLTVL.

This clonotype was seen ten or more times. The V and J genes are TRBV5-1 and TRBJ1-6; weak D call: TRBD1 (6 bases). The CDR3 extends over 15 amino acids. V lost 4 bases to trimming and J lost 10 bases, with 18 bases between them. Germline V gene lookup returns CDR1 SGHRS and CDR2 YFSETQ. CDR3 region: CASSPQGLGQSPLHF. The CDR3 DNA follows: TGCGCCAGCAGCCCACAGGGCCTGGGACAATCACCCCTCCACTTT.